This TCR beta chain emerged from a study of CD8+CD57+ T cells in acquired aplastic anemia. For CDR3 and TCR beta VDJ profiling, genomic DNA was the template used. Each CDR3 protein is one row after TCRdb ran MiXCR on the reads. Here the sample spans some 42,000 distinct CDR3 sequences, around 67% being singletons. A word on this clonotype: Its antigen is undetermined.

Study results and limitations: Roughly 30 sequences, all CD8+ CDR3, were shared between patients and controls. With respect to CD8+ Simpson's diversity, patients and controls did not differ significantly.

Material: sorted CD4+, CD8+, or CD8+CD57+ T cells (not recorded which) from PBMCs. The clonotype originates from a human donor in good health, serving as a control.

The CDR3: CSVADFITDTQYF. The CDR3 region has the DNA TGCAGCGTTGCCGACTTCATCACAGATACGCAGTATTTT. The chain is built from TRBV29-1 and TRBJ2-3; D is unclear. Germline V gene lookup returns CDR1 SQVTM and CDR2 ANQGSEA. The CDR3 covers 13 residues. Trimming removed 4 bases from V and 2 bases from J, with 10 bases in between.